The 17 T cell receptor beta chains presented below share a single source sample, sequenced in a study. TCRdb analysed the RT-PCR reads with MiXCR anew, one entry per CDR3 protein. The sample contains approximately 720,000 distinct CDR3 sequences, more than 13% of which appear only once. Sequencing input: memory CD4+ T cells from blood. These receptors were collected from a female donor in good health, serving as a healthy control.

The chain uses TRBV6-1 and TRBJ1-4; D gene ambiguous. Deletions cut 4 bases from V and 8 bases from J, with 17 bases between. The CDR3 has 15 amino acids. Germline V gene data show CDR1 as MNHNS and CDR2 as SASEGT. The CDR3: CASSAQTLPEEKLFF. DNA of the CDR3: TGTGCCAGCAGTGCCCAGACCCTCCCGGAGGAAAAACTGTTTTTT.

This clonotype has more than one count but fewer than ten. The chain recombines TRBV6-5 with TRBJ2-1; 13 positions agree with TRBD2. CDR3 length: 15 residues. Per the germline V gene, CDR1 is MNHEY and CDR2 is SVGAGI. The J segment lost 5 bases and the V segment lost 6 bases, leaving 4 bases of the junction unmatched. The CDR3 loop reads CASSRTSGGHNEQFF. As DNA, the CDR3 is TGTGCCAGCAGCCGGACTAGCGGGGGCCACAATGAGCAGTTCTTC.

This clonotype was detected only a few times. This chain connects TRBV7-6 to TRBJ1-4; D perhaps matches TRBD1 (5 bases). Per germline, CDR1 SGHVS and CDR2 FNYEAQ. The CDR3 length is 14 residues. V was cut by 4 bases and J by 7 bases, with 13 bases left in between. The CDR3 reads CASSSAREGEKLFF. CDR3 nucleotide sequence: TGTGCCAGCAGCTCGGCCAGGGAGGGTGAAAAACTGTTTTTT.

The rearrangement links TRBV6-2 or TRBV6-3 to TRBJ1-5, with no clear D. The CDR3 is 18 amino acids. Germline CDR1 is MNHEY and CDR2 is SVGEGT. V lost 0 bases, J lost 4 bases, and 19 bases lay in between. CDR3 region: CASSYSFGRQRGNQPQHF. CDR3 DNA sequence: TGTGCCAGCAGTTACTCTTTTGGTAGGCAGCGGGGTAATCAGCCCCAGCATTTT.

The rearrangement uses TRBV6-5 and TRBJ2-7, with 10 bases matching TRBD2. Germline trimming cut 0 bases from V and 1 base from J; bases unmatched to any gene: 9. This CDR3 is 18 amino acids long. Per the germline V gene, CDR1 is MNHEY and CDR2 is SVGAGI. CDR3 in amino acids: CASSYSTPGLAVSYEQYF. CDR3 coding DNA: TGTGCCAGCAGTTACTCGACCCCTGGACTAGCGGTTTCCTACGAGCAGTACTTC.

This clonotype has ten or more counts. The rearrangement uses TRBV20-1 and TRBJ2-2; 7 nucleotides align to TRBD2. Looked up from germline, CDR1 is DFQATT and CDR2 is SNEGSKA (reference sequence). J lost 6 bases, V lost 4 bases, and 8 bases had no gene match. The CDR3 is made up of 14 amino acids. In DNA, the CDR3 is TGCAGTGCTACGGGGGGATCGATCGCCGGGGAGCTGTTTTTT. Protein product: CSATGGSIAGELFF.

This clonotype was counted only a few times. In DNA form, the CDR3 reads TGTGCCAGCAGTTCGGACAGGGGGTACCAAGAGACCCAGTACTTC. Protein sequence: CASSSDRGYQETQYF. This rearrangement joins TRBV12-3 or TRBV12-4 to TRBJ2-5, with 10 bases fitting TRBD1. The CDR3 covers 15 residues. V lost 4 bases to trimming and J lost 0 bases; unmatched junction nucleotides: 2.

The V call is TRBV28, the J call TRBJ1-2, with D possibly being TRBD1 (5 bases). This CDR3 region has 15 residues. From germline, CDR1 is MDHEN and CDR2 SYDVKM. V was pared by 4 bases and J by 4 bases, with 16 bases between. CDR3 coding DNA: TGTGCCAGCAGTTACGGCGGGGACCTTAGCTATGGCTACACCTTC. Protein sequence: CASSYGGDLSYGYTF.

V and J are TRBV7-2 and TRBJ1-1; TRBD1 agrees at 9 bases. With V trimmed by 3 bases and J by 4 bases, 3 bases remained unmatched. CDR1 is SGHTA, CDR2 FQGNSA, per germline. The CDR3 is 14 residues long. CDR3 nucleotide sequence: TGTGCCAGCAGCTTTTACAGGGGGCGCACTGAAGCTTTCTTT. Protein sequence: CASSFYRGRTEAFF.

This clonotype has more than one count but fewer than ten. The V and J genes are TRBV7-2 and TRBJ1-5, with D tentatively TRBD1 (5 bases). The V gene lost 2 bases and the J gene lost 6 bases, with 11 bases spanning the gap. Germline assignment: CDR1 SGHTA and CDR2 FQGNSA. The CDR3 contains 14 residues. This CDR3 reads CASSLSGNSQPQHF. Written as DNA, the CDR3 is TGTGCCAGCAGCTTATCAGGGAATAGTCAGCCCCAGCATTTT. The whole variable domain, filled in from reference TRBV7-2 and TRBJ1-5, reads GAGVSQSPSNKVTEKGKDVELRCDPISGHTALYWYRQSLGQGLEFLIYFQGNSAPDKSGLPSDRFSAERTGGSVSTLTIQRTQQEDSAVYLCASSLSGNSQPQHFGDGTRLSIL.

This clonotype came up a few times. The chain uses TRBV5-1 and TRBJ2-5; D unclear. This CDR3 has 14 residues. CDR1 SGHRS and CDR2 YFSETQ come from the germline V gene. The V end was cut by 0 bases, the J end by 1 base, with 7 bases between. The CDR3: CASSLEPAQETQYF. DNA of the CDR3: TGCGCCAGCAGCTTGGAACCCGCCCAAGAGACCCAGTACTTC.

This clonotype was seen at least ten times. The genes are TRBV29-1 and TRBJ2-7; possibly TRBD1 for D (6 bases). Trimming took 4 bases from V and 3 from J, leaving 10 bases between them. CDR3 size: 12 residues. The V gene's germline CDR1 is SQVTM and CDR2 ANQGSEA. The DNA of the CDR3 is TGCAGCGTTGCCGACAGGTTCTACGAGCAGTACTTC. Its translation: CSVADRFYEQYF.

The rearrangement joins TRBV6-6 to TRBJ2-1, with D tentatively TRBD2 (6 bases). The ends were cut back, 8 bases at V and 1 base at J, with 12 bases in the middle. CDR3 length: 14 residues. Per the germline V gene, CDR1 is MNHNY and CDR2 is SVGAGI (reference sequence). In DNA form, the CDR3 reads TGTGCCAGCGTGGGGACTCGGTCCTACAATGAGCAGTTCTTC. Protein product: CASVGTRSYNEQFF.

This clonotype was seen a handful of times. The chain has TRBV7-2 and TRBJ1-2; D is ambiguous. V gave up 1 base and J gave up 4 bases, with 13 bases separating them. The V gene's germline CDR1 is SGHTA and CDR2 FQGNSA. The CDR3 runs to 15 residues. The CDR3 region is CASSLVGLPTYGYTF. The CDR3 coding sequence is TGTGCCAGCAGCTTAGTAGGGCTACCTACCTATGGCTACACCTTC.

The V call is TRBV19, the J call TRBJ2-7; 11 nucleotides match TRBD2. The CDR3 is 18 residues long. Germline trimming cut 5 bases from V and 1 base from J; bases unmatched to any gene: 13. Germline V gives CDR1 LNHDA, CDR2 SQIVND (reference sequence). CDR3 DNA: TGTGCCAGTAGTCCTGGTTTACTAGCGGGAGTTCGGTCCTACGAGCAGTACTTC. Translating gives CASSPGLLAGVRSYEQYF.

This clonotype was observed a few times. CDR3 nucleotides: TGTGCCAGCAGCGTAGACGGGACACCTTACAATGAGCAGTTCTTC. Translating gives CASSVDGTPYNEQFF. The chain carries TRBV9 and TRBJ2-1, with a weak D call TRBD1 (6 bases). This CDR3 is 15 amino acids long. CDR1 and CDR2 (germline): SGDLS, YYNGEE. V lost 0 bases to trimming and J lost 4 bases, with 11 bases between them.

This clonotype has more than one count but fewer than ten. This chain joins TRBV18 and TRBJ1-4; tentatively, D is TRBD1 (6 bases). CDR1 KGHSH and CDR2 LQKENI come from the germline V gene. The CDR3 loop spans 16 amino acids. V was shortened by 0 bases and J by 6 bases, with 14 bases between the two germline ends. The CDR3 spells CASSPPETGVYEKLFF. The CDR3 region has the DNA TGTGCCAGCTCACCACCTGAGACAGGAGTGTATGAAAAACTGTTTTTT.